These T cell receptor beta chains were read from a single sample in a study of T cells in Graves' hyperthyroidism and ophthalmopathy. A single record per CDR3 protein comes from TCRdb applying MiXCR to the multiplex PCR reads. In the table there are about 560,000 distinct CDR3 sequences, just over 45% of which are singletons. Material: peripheral blood or thyroid tissue (not recorded which). The receptors shown here come from a young woman with Graves' hyperthyroidism. The CDR3 runs from the conserved cysteine through the conserved F or W. The D gene is left open where the match is weak. Only part of the rows carry a size: once, few, many, or a class if the clone is expanded.

D	V	J	size	DNA	CDR3
TRBD1	TRBV20-1	TRBJ1-1	NA	TGCAGTGCTAGAGGGGGAGGCAGGGGGCCAGGAGGAGCTTTCTTT	CSARGGGRGPGGAFF
NA	TRBV14	TRBJ2-7	few	TGTGCCAGCAGCCGTACAGGCCTGGGAGGCTACGAGCAGTACTTC	CASSRTGLGGYEQYF
TRBD2	TRBV7-2	TRBJ2-2	few	TGTGCCAGCAGCTTCTCTAGCGGGAACACCGGGGAGCTGTTTTTT	CASSFSSGNTGELFF
TRBD1	TRBV29-1	TRBJ2-7	NA	TGCAGCGTAGGACAGGGGATCCACGAGCAGTACTTC	CSVGQGIHEQYF
NA	TRBV14	TRBJ2-2	NA	TGTGCCAGCAGCCAAGCTCAATTCGGGGAGCTGTTTTTT	CASSQAQFGELFF
TRBD2	TRBV7-2	TRBJ2-5	few	TGTGCCAGCAGCATAACTAGCGGGAGCCAGACCCAGTACTTC	CASSITSGSQTQYF
TRBD1	TRBV9	TRBJ1-2	NA	TGTGCCAGCTCACGAGCGGGGACAGACTATGGCTACACCTTC	CASSRAGTDYGYTF
NA	TRBV29-1	TRBJ2-7	NA	TGCAGCTCCGACTGGGTCTACGAGCAGTACTTC	CSSDWVYEQYF
NA	TRBV6-2/TRBV6-3	TRBJ2-5	NA	TGTGCCAGCAGTTACTCTTTTAGGGAGGTAGTAGAAGAGACCCAGTACTTC	CASSYSFREVVEETQYF
TRBD1	TRBV11-3	TRBJ1-5	NA	TGTGCCAGCAGCTTCCAGGGGGACACATATAGCAATCAGCCCCAGCATTTT	CASSFQGDTYSNQPQHF
NA	TRBV2	TRBJ1-6	NA	TGTGCCAGCAGCTTAACCCCAAGTTCACCCCTCCACTTT	CASSLTPSSPLHF
TRBD2	TRBV24-1	TRBJ2-7	NA	TGTGCCACCAGTGATGCAACTAGCGGGAGAGGCGAGCAGTACTTC	CATSDATSGRGEQYF
TRBD1	TRBV5-4	TRBJ1-2	few	TGTGCCAGCAGCTATGGGACAGGGGGCGATAAGAATGGCTACACCTTC	CASSYGTGGDKNGYTF
NA	TRBV19	TRBJ2-2	many	TGTGCCAGTAGATACAGTGCCACCGGGGAGCTGTTTTTT	CASRYSATGELFF
NA	TRBV29-1	TRBJ1-2	many	TGCAGCGTTACCCTGGGGACGGTTGGCTACACCTTC	CSVTLGTVGYTF
NA	TRBV9	TRBJ1-2	many	TGTGCCAGCAGCGGCCTGTTTGGCTACACCTTC	CASSGLFGYTF
TRBD2	TRBV29-1	TRBJ2-1	NA	TGCAGCGTCACGGGACTAGCGGGAGATGGCGACAATGAGCAGTTCTTC	CSVTGLAGDGDNEQFF
NA	TRBV7-9	TRBJ2-3	NA	TGTGCCAGCAGCCCGGACCCAGATACGCAGTATTTT	CASSPDPDTQYF
TRBD2	TRBV7-8	TRBJ2-1	once	TGTGCCTGCAGACCGAGTAGCGGGAGGGCCAAGGAGCAGTTCTTC	CACRPSSGRAKEQFF
TRBD1	TRBV29-1	TRBJ1-1	few	TGCAGCGTTGAAGGGGGGACAGTAATGAACACTGAAACTTTCTTT	CSVEGGTVMNTETFF
TRBD1	TRBV4-1	TRBJ2-7	NA	TGCGCCAGCAGCCCCAGACAGGGAGTGGGCTACGAGCAGTACTTC	CASSPRQGVGYEQYF
NA	TRBV20-1	TRBJ1-5	few	TGCAGTACTAGGGTCGGGGGGAGCAATCAGCCCCAGCATTTT	CSTRVGGSNQPQHF
NA	TRBV29-1	TRBJ1-1	few	TGCAGCGTTCTTCGAAGAACAGGTGGAAACACTGAAGCTTTCTTT	CSVLRRTGGNTEAFF
NA	TRBV5-4	TRBJ1-4	few	TGTGCCAGCAGCGCAGGGACGTTCGATGAAAAACTGTTTTTT	CASSAGTFDEKLFF
NA	TRBV12-3/TRBV12-4	TRBJ2-7	few	TGTGCCAGCAGTTTATCGGGCAGGGGAAGGGCCTACGAGCAGTACTTC	CASSLSGRGRAYEQYF
NA	TRBV5-4	TRBJ1-2	few	TGTGCCAGCAGCTTGCCGGGGGGCGAAAGAAACTATGGCTACACCTTC	CASSLPGGERNYGYTF
NA	TRBV7-8	TRBJ2-6	NA	TGTGCCAGCAGCCCGCCTGGAGCCGGGGCCAACGTCCTGACTTTC	CASSPPGAGANVLTF
NA	TRBV7-3	TRBJ2-7	NA	TGTGCCAGCAGCTTAAGGGGGCCCCCCTACGAGCAGTACTTC	CASSLRGPPYEQYF
TRBD1	TRBV24-1	TRBJ1-5	NA	TGTGCCACCAGTGATCCCCTTACAGGGGGCAATCAGCCCCAGCATTTT	CATSDPLTGGNQPQHF
TRBD2	TRBV10-3	TRBJ2-7	NA	TGTGCCATCAGTGATACTAGCGGGGCAACCTACGAGCAGTACTTC	CAISDTSGATYEQYF
TRBD2	TRBV19	TRBJ2-7	NA	TGTGCCAGTAGTATAACTAGCGGGACCTACGAGCAGTACTTC	CASSITSGTYEQYF
TRBD1	TRBV7-2	TRBJ1-5	NA	TGTGCCAGCAGCCCCCGGACAGGGACCCATCAGCCCCAGCATTTT	CASSPRTGTHQPQHF
NA	TRBV15	TRBJ1-2	many	TGTGCCACCAGCCGGTCCAACACAGGTTCATATGGCTACACCTTC	CATSRSNTGSYGYTF
NA	TRBV5-1	TRBJ2-5	NA	TGCGCCAGCGGGACGCTCCAAGAGACCCAGTACTTC	CASGTLQETQYF
NA	TRBV5-1	TRBJ1-1	NA	TGCGCCAGCAGCTTGTCCGGGGGATCCATGAACACTGAAGCTTTCTTT	CASSLSGGSMNTEAFF
TRBD2	TRBV7-2	TRBJ2-5	NA	TGTGCCAGCAGCTCCTCCGGGACTAGCGGGAGGGCCGCCGAGACCCAGTACTTC	CASSSSGTSGRAAETQYF
NA	TRBV6-5	TRBJ1-1	NA	TGTGCCATCAGTTACTCGGGCAGCTCTGCTTCCGCTGAAGCTTTCTTT	CAISYSGSSASAEAFF
NA	TRBV29-1	TRBJ1-1	many	TGCAGCGTTGAAGTAGGGGGGGCGGCCACTGAAGCTTTCTTT	CSVEVGGAATEAFF
NA	TRBV7-9	TRBJ2-7	NA	TGTGCCAGCAGCTTAGTCGAGACAGCCACCTACGAGCAGTACTTC	CASSLVETATYEQYF
NA	TRBV2	TRBJ2-6	NA	TGTGCCAGCAGTGAACCGAACTCTGGGGCCAACGTCCTGACTTTC	CASSEPNSGANVLTF
NA	TRBV12-3/TRBV12-4	TRBJ2-7	few	TGTGCCAGCAGCCAATCAATCTCCTACGAGCAGTACTTC	CASSQSISYEQYF
NA	TRBV7-7	TRBJ2-2	many	TGTGCCAGCAGCTTATCCGCGGGGACCGGGGAGCTGTTTTTT	CASSLSAGTGELFF